Below, 16 T cell receptor beta chains from the same sample are listed, as sequenced in a study of OX40 agonist ivuxolimab in advanced cancers. Profiled with immunoSEQ multiplex PCR; TCRdb holds only in-frame clones, not every one. The repertoire holds some 86,000 clones, with approximately 85% as singletons. Sequences were derived from CD4+ or CD8+ T cells sorted from blood, sampled in a trial of the OX40 agonist ivuxolimab. These receptors originate from an adult with an advanced solid tumor such as melanoma, head and neck, liver or kidney cancer.

In its sample, this clone was seen once. The chain combines TRBV25-1 with TRBJ2-3; D unclear. Per germline, CDR1 MGHDK and CDR2 SYGVNS. The CDR3 spans 9 residues. CDR3 nucleotide sequence: TGTGACCCAACAGATACGCAGTATTTT. This encodes CDPTDTQYF.

V gene TRBV4-2 combines with J gene TRBJ1-4; TRBD1 matches at 8 bases. This CDR3 spans 17 amino acids. Germline values: CDR1 LGHNA, CDR2 YNFKEQ. Losses at the gene ends were 0 bases for V and 7 bases for J; bases not matched to a gene: 10. DNA for the CDR3: TGTGCCAGCAGCCAAGATCTTCGGTTGACAGGGGCTGAAAAACTGTTTTTT. Translated: CASSQDLRLTGAEKLFF.

The rearrangement joins TRBV5-1 to TRBJ2-5; tentative D call: TRBD1 (8 bases). The germline V and J ends were trimmed by 4 bases and 5 bases, with 21 bases remaining between them. The CDR3 sequence is 16 residues long. The germline V gene has CDR1 SGHRS and CDR2 YFSETQ. The CDR3 region is CASSPWEGRGRETQYF. The CDR3 DNA follows: TGCGCCAGCAGCCCCTGGGAGGGCAGGGGGCGTGAGACCCAGTACTTC.

The V call is TRBV9, the J call TRBJ2-7, with 8 bases aligning to TRBD1. The V gene end was trimmed by 4 bases and the J gene end by 4 bases; junction bases not matched to a gene: 10. The germline V gene encodes CDR1 SGDLS and CDR2 YYNGEE. The CDR3 is made up of 15 amino acids. The CDR3 nucleotides are TGTGCCAGCAGCTTAGGAGAGACAGGGGAGTACGAGCAGTACTTC. It translates to CASSLGETGEYEQYF.

The gene calls are TRBV11-3 and TRBJ2-5; TRBD2 matches 10 bases. The germline V gene has CDR1 SGHNT and CDR2 YENEEA. The V and J ends lost 5 bases and 5 bases, in that order; junction bases with no gene match: 17. This CDR3 has 18 residues. This CDR3 is CASSNEGLGLAERETQYF. CDR3 nucleotides: TGTGCCAGCAGCAACGAAGGGTTAGGACTAGCGGAGAGGGAGACCCAGTACTTC.

The rearrangement uses TRBV6-5 and TRBJ2-7; a weak D match, TRBD1 (6 bases). CDR3 size: 14 residues. The V end lost 1 base, the J end lost 2 bases, and 9 bases lay between the germline ends. Germline V gene sequence: CDR1 MNHEY, CDR2 SVGAGI. The DNA of the CDR3 is TGTGCCAGCAGTTACTTACAGGGAACCTACGAGCAGTACTTC. As protein: CASSYLQGTYEQYF.

The J gene is TRBJ2-1, the V gene TRBV9; D is ambiguous. Germline V CDR1 and CDR2: SGDLS, YYNGEE. V lost 0 bases, J lost 8 bases, and 18 bases lay in between. The CDR3 spans 16 residues. Here the CDR3 reads CASSVDIWSPPDEQFF. The CDR3 DNA reads as TGTGCCAGCAGCGTAGATATATGGAGTCCGCCGGATGAGCAGTTCTTC.

V is TRBV5-4 and J is TRBJ1-2; D uncertain. From germline, CDR1 is SGHNT and CDR2 YYREEE (reference sequence). The germline V and J ends were trimmed by 3 bases and 4 bases, with 10 bases remaining between them. This CDR3 region has 13 residues. CDR3: CASSYAESYGYTF. CDR3 bases: TGTGCCAGCAGCTACGCCGAGAGCTATGGCTACACCTTC.

This clone was counted a few times. The chain employs TRBV11-3 and TRBJ2-7; 8 nucleotides line up with TRBD1. This CDR3 contains 14 residues. V dropped 3 bases and J dropped 4; count of bases not matched to a gene: 5. The germline V gene encodes CDR1 SGHNT and CDR2 YENEEA. The CDR3: CASSFDGDRYEQYF. In nucleotides, the CDR3 is TGTGCCAGCAGCTTTGACGGGGACAGGTACGAGCAGTACTTC.

The chain has TRBV19 and TRBJ2-1; TRBD2 matches 12 bases. This CDR3 contains 17 residues. Germline loops: CDR1 LNHDA, CDR2 SQIVND (reference sequence). V shed 5 bases, J shed 4 bases, and the junction held 9 bases outside the gene matches. CDR3 sequence reads: CASSFGLAGPLYNEQFF. The CDR3 DNA is TGTGCCAGTAGTTTCGGACTAGCGGGGCCCTTATACAATGAGCAGTTCTTC.

This chain uses TRBV2 with TRBJ2-2; D perhaps matches TRBD1 (5 bases). The CDR3 length is 15 residues. CDR1 and CDR2 (germline): SNHLY, FYNNEI. Trimming removed 8 bases from V and 1 base from J, with 14 bases in between. CDR3 bases: TGTGCCAGCTCCAGAATGGGGCGGAACACCGGGGAGCTGTTTTTT. Translated: CASSRMGRNTGELFF.

This clone was counted only a few times. The CDR3 nucleotides are TGTGCCAGCAGTGATCACCTCAGTACCTACGAGCAGTACTTC. Translation gives CASSDHLSTYEQYF. The V call is TRBV25-1, the J call TRBJ2-7, with unresolved D. Germline CDR1 reads MGHDK; CDR2 reads SYGVNS. The CDR3 spans 14 residues. Trimming shortened V by 3 bases and J by 2 bases, and 11 bases separated the two germline ends.

The CDR3 region has the DNA TGTGCCAGCAGCTTCGGGACAGGGGGGTACAATGAGCAGTTCTTC. Its translation: CASSFGTGGYNEQFF. V usage is TRBV5-4 and J usage is TRBJ2-1; 11 bases are a match to TRBD1. Germline CDR1 SGHNT, CDR2 YYREEE (reference sequence). The CDR3 totals 15 residues. Losses at the gene ends were 2 bases for V and 4 bases for J; bases not matched to a gene: 2.

The chain joins TRBV11-2 to TRBJ2-2; D not resolved. The germline V gene encodes CDR1 SGHAT and CDR2 FQNNGV. The CDR3 runs 15 residues. The V end was cut by 2 bases, the J end by 2 bases, with 9 bases between. Here the CDR3 DNA reads TGTGCCAGCAGCTTACTACCCCACAACACCGGGGAGCTGTTTTTT. Translation gives CASSLLPHNTGELFF.

The chain joins TRBV6-6 to TRBJ2-1; D is possibly TRBD2 (5 bases). The CDR3 loop spans 14 amino acids. Trimming cost V 5 bases and J 10 bases, with 18 bases left between them. Germline V gene sequence: CDR1 MNHNY, CDR2 SVGAGI (reference sequence). CDR3 DNA: TGTGCCAGCAGTCCAAAAAACACCCCGGGGGAGCAGTTCTTC. As protein: CASSPKNTPGEQFF.

This clone was seen a handful of times. J is TRBJ2-1 and V is TRBV28, with unresolved D. There are 14 residues in the CDR3. CDR1 is MDHEN and CDR2 is SYDVKM in the germline V gene. The germline V and J ends were trimmed by 2 bases and 7 bases, with 12 bases remaining between them. The CDR3, as DNA: TGTGCCAGCAGTTTAGATGACCTGAGGAATGAGCAGTTCTTC. Translating it yields CASSLDDLRNEQFF.